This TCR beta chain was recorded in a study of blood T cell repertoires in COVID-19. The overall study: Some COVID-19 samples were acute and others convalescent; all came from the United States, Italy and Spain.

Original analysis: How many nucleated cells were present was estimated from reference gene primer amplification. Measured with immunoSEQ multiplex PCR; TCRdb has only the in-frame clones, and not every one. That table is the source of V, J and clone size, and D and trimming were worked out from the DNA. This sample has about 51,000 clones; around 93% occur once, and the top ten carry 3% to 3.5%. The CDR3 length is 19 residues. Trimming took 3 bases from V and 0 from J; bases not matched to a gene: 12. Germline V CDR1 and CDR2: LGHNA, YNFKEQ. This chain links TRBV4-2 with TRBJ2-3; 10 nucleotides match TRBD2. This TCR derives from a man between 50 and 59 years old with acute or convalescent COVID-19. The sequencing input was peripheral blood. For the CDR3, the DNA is TGTGCCAGCAGCCAGAACCGACTAGCGGGCCCTTCTAGCACAGATACGCAGTATTTT. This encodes CASSQNRLAGPSSTDTQYF.